One and the same sample provided the 5 T cell receptor beta chains below, sequenced in a study of early T cells in non-severe SARS-CoV-2 infection. Each CDR3 protein is one row after TCRdb ran MiXCR on the 5' RACE reads. Of roughly 80,000 distinct CDR3 sequences in the sample, 5.5% to 7.5% were seen once. The sample was whole blood. The receptors derive from an adult who was a healthcare worker with PCR-confirmed SARS-CoV-2 infection or an uninfected control (not recorded which).

This clonotype has at least ten counts. The rearrangement links TRBV5-6 to TRBJ1-1, with a tentative D call TRBD1 (6 bases). The V end lost 1 base, the J end lost 0 bases, and 10 bases lay between the germline ends. The germline V gene encodes CDR1 SGHDT and CDR2 YYEEEE. This CDR3 spans 15 amino acids. This CDR3 is CASSLRQVVNTEAFF. The CDR3 DNA reads TGTGCCAGCAGCTTGCGACAGGTCGTGAACACTGAAGCTTTCTTT.

The chain uses TRBV28 and TRBJ1-1; 9 bases match TRBD1. V was clipped by 5 bases and J by 5 bases; unmatched bases: 6. The CDR3 contains 14 residues. Germline lookup yields CDR1 MDHEN and CDR2 SYDVKM. CDR3 protein: CASSTGGAGTEAFF. The CDR3 DNA reads TGTGCCAGCAGTACAGGGGGCGCAGGGACTGAAGCTTTCTTT. Drawing the rest from reference TRBV28 and TRBJ1-1, the complete variable domain is DVKVTQSSRYLVKRTGEKVFLECVQDMDHENMFWYRQDPGLGLRLIYFSYDVKMKEKGDIPEGYSVSREKKERFSLILESASTNQTSMYLCASSTGGAGTEAFFGQGTRLTVV.

This clonotype showed up many times. The rearrangement joins TRBV30 to TRBJ1-2; D possibly corresponds to TRBD1 (5 bases). From germline, CDR1 is GTSNPN and CDR2 SVGIG (reference sequence). The V end lost 5 bases, the J end lost 8 bases, and 15 bases lay between the germline ends. This CDR3 has 12 residues. The DNA of the CDR3 is TGTGCCTGGGAAGGTGGGGCAGGCGGCTACACCTTC. This sequence encodes CAWEGGAGGYTF.

At least ten counts were recorded for this clonotype. The gene calls are TRBV5-4 and TRBJ2-2; D is unresolved. Germline-derived CDR1 and CDR2 are SGHNT and YYREEE (reference sequence). The CDR3 is 14 residues long. Trimming removed 0 bases from V and 1 base from J, with 4 bases in between. CDR3 in DNA: TGTGCCAGCAGCTTGGACTGGAACACCGGGGAGCTGTTTTTT. Its protein product is CASSLDWNTGELFF.

This clonotype was detected many times. V is TRBV7-6 and J is TRBJ2-7; 10 nucleotides align to TRBD1. Per the germline V gene, CDR1 is SGHVS and CDR2 is FNYEAQ. The V segment lost 5 bases and the J segment 3 bases; nucleotides outside the gene matches: 7. The CDR3 spans 15 residues. This chain's CDR3 is CASSRGQGVIYEQYF. CDR3 coding DNA: TGTGCCAGCAGCCGCGGACAGGGGGTGATCTACGAGCAGTACTTC. The full variable domain, in which reference TRBV7-6 and TRBJ2-7 provide the parts outside the CDR3, is GAGVSQSPRYKVTKRGQDVALRCDPISGHVSLYWYRQALGQGPEFLTYFNYEAQQDKSGLPNDRFSAERPEGSISTLTIQRTEQRDSAMYRCASSRGQGVIYEQYFGPGTRLTVT.